The clone carrying this TCR beta chain was seen repeatedly, ten times or more. This sample was included in a study of T cells in Graves' hyperthyroidism and ophthalmopathy. RNA transcripts yielded amplified TCR beta CDR3 regions. Primed by the HTBI set, a first-round RT-PCR was run on the TCR CDR3. TCRdb reprocessed the multiplex PCR reads via MiXCR and lists one record per CDR3 protein. The repertoire has about 500,000 distinct CDR3 sequences, about 16% of them found once; the top ten carry about 29%. Material for sequencing was blood. This receptor was identified in a woman under 40 with Graves' ophthalmopathy.

This chain's CDR3 is CASSDRSAGNTIYF. For the CDR3, the DNA is TGTGCCAGCAGTGATAGGTCAGCCGGAAACACCATATATTTT. The chain joins TRBV6-1 to TRBJ1-3, with unresolved D. Per germline, CDR1 MNHNS and CDR2 SASEGT. Deletions cut 3 bases from V and 4 bases from J, with 10 bases between. The CDR3 loop spans 14 amino acids.